The present entry profiles one TCR beta chain with its context. Its cognate antigen is unknown. The data were obtained in a study of cytomegalovirus exposure and HLA in healthy donors. Whole-study context: When 398 donors were genotyped, about 86% of them were found to fall in the Caucasian-associated ancestry cluster.

Study-level findings and limits: The study found most TCR sequences rare, yet found some public TCRs in many donors. By HLA locus, TCR association rates varied in a later analysis, with DRB1 showing the most and HLA-C the fewest.

PCR primers comprised 60 Vbeta and 13 Jbeta primers. The repertoire was sequenced with immunoSEQ multiplex PCR; TCRdb's copy has only in-frame clones and lacks some. The sample lists about 150,000 clones, 65% to 70% seen once, with under 11% in the top ten. The germline CDR1 and CDR2 sequences are SNHLY and FYNNEI. V lost 4 bases and J lost 2; bases outside the gene matches: 7. The length of the CDR3 is 16 residues. The specimen sequenced was PBMCs. V usage is TRBV2 and J usage is TRBJ1-5, with 8 bases that match TRBD1. The source is a young man in good health and CMV-seropositive. The CDR3 loop is CASSVLQGVGNQPQHF. CDR3 bases: TGTGCCAGCAGTGTATTACAGGGGGTTGGCAATCAGCCCCAGCATTTT.